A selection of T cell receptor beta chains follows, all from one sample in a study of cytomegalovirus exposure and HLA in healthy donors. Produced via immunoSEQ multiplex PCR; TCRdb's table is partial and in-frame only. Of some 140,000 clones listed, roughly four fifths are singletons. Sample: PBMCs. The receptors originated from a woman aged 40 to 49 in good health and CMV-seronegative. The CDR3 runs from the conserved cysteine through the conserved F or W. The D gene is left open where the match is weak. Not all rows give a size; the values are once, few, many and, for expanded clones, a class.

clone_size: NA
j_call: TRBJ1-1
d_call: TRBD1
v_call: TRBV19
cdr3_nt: TGTGCCAGTAGTATCGGAGGGGGCTGGGAAGCTTTCTTT
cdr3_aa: CASSIGGGWEAFF

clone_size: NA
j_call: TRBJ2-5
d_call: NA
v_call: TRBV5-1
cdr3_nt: TGCGCCAGCAGCTATACAACCCAAGAGACCCAGTACTTC
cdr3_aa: CASSYTTQETQYF

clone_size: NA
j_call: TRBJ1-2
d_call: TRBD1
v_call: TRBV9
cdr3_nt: TGTGCCAGCAGCCCCGACAGGGACTTTGGCTACACCTTC
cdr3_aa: CASSPDRDFGYTF

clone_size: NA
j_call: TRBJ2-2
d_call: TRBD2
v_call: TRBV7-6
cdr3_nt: TGTGCCAGCAGCTTAGCGGGAGGGACCGGGGAGCTGTTTTTT
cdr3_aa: CASSLAGGTGELFF

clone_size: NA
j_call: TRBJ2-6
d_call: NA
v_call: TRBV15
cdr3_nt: TGTGCCACCACACAGGGTTCTGGGGCCAACGTCCTGACTTTC
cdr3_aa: CATTQGSGANVLTF

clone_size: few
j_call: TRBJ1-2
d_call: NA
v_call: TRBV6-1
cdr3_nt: TGTGCCAGCAGTGCGCGGCAAGTAGGCTACACCTTC
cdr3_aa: CASSARQVGYTF

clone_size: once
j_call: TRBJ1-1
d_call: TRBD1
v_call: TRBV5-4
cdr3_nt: TGTGCCAGCAGCCAGGGACAGGCAAACACTGAAGCTTTCTTT
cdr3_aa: CASSQGQANTEAFF

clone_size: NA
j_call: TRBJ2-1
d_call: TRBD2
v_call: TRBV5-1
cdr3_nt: TGCGCCAGCAGCTTGGAACTAGCGGGGGGGAATGAGCAGTTCTTC
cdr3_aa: CASSLELAGGNEQFF

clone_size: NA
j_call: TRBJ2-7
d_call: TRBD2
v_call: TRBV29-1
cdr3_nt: TGCAGCGGGGAACTAGCGGGGGGCCACGAGCAATACTTC
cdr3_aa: CSGELAGGHEQYF

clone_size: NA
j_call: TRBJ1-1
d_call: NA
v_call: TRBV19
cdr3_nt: TGTGCCAGTAGTATCCCTCATTCGGCTGAAGCTTTCTTT
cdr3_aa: CASSIPHSAEAFF

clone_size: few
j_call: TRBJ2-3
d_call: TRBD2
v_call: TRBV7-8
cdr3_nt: TGTGCCAGCAGCTCCTATAGCGGGGCTAGGTCCCACGGCACAGATACGCAGTATTTT
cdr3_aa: CASSSYSGARSHGTDTQYF